This TCR beta chain was sequenced for a study of tissue T cells after allogeneic stem cell transplantation. The overall study: Every graft-versus-host disease patient had gastrointestinal disease and got several lines of graft-versus-host disease therapy.

Trimming cost V 0 bases and J 7 bases, with 6 bases left between them. The CDR3 runs to 12 residues. Looked up from germline, CDR1 is SGHRS and CDR2 is YFSETQ. Clones were read by immunoSEQ multiplex PCR, and TCRdb kept only the in-frame ones, dropping some. The data contain some 45,000 clones, approximately 92% of them singletons. Notes on this clone: Its antigen is unknown.

Study-wide results and caveats: Only a limited share of tissue TCRs appeared in blood or spleen. Limitations included a small, clinically heterogeneous cohort and limited sampling depth. Across patients, clones rarely overlapped, yet motif clusters were shared tissue-specifically.

This clonotype was sampled from a woman aged 35-75 years who later had graft-versus-host disease after an allogeneic stem cell transplant. Specimen: blood, collected before transplantation. The chain is built from TRBV5-1 and TRBJ2-3; D uncertain. In DNA form, the CDR3 reads TGCGCCAGCAGCTTGGACACTAATACGCAGTATTTT. This encodes CASSLDTNTQYF.